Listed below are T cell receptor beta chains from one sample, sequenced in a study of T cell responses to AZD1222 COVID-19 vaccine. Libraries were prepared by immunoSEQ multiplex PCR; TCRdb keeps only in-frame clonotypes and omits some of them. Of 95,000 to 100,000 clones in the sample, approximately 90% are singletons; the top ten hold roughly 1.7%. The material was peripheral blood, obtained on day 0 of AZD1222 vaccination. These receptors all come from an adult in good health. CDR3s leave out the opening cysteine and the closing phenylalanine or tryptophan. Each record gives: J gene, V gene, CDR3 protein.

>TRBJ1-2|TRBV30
AWSVGFAYGYT
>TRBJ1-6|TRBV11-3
ASSLARGRLYNSPLH
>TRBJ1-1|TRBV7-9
ASSLASGGTEAF
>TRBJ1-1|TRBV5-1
ASRYTGGENTEAF
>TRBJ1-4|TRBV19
ASRRQQVNEKLF
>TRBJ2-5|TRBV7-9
ASSGRETQY
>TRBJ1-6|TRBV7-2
ASSPTVRGSPLH
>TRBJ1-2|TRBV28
ASSWGPGLYGYT
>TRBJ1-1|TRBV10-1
ASSRGPTTEAF
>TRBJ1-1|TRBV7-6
ASSSWDSMNTEAF
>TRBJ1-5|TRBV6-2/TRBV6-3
ASSIDTDQPQH
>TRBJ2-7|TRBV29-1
SGRTGAYEQY
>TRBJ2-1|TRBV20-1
SVGSYNEQF
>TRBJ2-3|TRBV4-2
ASSQTSGEIDTQY
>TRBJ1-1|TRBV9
ASSVEGLGNTEAF
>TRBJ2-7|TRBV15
ATSRGGDYSYEQY
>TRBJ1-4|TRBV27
ASSSPDRGDEKLF
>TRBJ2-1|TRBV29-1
SVEGLPGLDIYEQF
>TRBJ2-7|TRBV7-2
ASSLGTAGRVEQY
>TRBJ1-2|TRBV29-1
SVDGGAANGYT
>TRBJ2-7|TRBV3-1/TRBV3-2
ASSPNGVYEQY
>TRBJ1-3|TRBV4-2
ASSRDGDGRNTIY
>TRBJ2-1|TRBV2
ASSEWGGTYNEQF
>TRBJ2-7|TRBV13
ASSQTGTPSYEQY
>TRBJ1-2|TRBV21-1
ASSKGNQEPYGYT
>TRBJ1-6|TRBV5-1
ASSREQGANSPLH
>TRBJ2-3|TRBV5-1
ASSLGLAGFDTQY
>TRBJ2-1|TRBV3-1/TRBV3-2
ASSQDLYEQF
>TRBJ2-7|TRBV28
ASSLGNEQY
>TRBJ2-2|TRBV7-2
ASSLVIGWGAGELF